This entry is about one TCR beta chain. Trimming removed 6 bases at V and 4 bases at J, with 10 bases between. CDR3 length: 13 amino acids. CDR1 and CDR2 from the germline V gene are SNHLY and FYNNEI. This sample is part of a study of blood T cell repertoires in COVID-19. Produced via immunoSEQ multiplex PCR; TCRdb's table is partial and in-frame only. Among nearly 90,000 clones listed, about nine tenths were seen once. This sequence was found in a man aged 18 to 30 with COVID-19, enrolled during active disease. Sequenced input: peripheral blood. The chain links TRBV2 to TRBJ1-5; D possibly corresponds to TRBD1 (5 bases). CDR3 amino acids: CASRAPGNQPQHF. CDR3 DNA sequence: TGTGCCAGCAGAGCCCCAGGGAATCAGCCCCAGCATTTT.